The sequence of this T cell receptor (beta chain) was determined in a study of CD8+ T cells in alopecia areata. Study details: In an open-label trial, patients got 5 to 10 mg tofacitinib twice daily.

There are many counts of this clone. cDNA serving as the sequencing template came from extracted, reverse transcribed RNA. Measured with immunoSEQ multiplex PCR; TCRdb has only the in-frame clones, and not every one. The sample lists 200,000 to 250,000 clones; around two fifths were seen once. The treatment: oral pan-JAK inhibitor, 5-10 mg twice daily. The sequence came from a human donor with alopecia areata. Specimen: CD4+ T cells sorted from blood, collected at approximately week 36, from a patient treated with tofacitinib.

The CDR3 is CASSLDLEDTQYF. The CDR3 nucleotides are TGTGCCAGCAGCTTAGATCTTGAGGATACGCAGTATTTT. This rearrangement joins TRBV11-3 to TRBJ2-3, with D unresolved. V lost 0 bases, J lost 6 bases, and 7 bases lay in between. The CDR3 totals 13 residues. Germline V CDR1 and CDR2: SGHNT, YENEEA.